The entry that follows covers one T cell receptor beta chain sequence. The target of this receptor is not known. Qualities for individual bases were not recorded, and no much larger clone is one base off. The collaborating institutions used their own protocols to collect whole blood in K2EDTA tubes. For TCRbeta analysis, collaborators shipped samples as frozen whole blood, isolated PBMCs, or DNA extracted from either of those sample types. The immunoSEQ Assay, a bias-controlled multiplex PCR, was used to amplify TCRbeta CDR3 regions from genomic DNA. Per the source publication's procedure: Within the assay, amplification of reference gene primers was used to estimate how many nucleated cells each sample contained. To quantify the absolute abundance of each unique TCRbeta CDR3 rearrangement, sequence reads were collapsed and filtered. For each sample, productive Simpson clonality was calculated by taking the square root of Simpson's diversity index across productive rearrangements. Not all clones reach the TCRdb copy of this immuneACCESS table, which keeps in-frame sequences only. Checked studies attribute under half of the gap to unresolved V genes and leave the rest unexplained. V and J calls and clone size follow that table, whereas D and trimming were derived from the DNA. In all, the sample holds fewer than 250,000 clones, and 83% of those were seen once. The ten most abundant clones make up about 2.5% of the sample.

The data were obtained in a study of blood T cell repertoires in COVID-19 (dated by TCRdb to the early 2020s). With respect to the entire study: Samples covering the acute and convalescent phases of COVID-19 were provided by collaborators in the United States, Italy and Spain. The prospective study material was composed of cDNA or gDNA derived from T cells, B-cell-depleted T cells, or PBMCs. The dataset comprised deeply sampled blood TCRbeta repertoires from subjects exposed to, actively infected with, or recovered from COVID-19. The repertoires were released in a freely available public database meant as a resource for research on the immune response to SARS-CoV-2. The samples were drawn from two sources: the first 160 participants of the ongoing ImmuneRACE study, and 1,000 to 1,500 subjects contributed by 6 global collaborators. Sample metadata almost always included a de-identified subject ID, COVID-19 status, age in years and sex. Where HLA class I and class II types were available, the types were taken from metadata supplied by the sample provider, not from assay-based typing. What the work shows at the level of the full study, not this receptor alone: How much clinical and demographic metadata was included differed by source and by participant, and the metadata was provided uncurated.

This TCR was recovered from a woman between 40 and 50 years old with active or convalescent COVID-19. Sample: peripheral blood.

At the DNA level, the sequence is TGTGCCAGCTCCGGGACAGCCACCTTTCACCTCCACTTT. It translates to CASSGTATFHLHF. The chain is assembled from TRBV27 and TRBJ1-6; TRBD1 matches 7 bases in the middle. CDR1 and CDR2 (MNHEY, SMNVEV) derive from the germline V gene (reference sequence). Reading from cysteine to phenylalanine, the CDR3 counts 13 amino acids. Just the 39-base CDR3 DNA is kept, in frame starting at base 1. V is pruned by 8 bases and J by 15 bases, leaving 13 bases of the junction without a gene match.